This passage covers 8 T cell receptor beta chains from one sample sequenced in a study of immune evolution from preneoplasia to lung adenocarcinoma. Profiled with immunoSEQ multiplex PCR; TCRdb holds only in-frame clones, not every one. Of roughly 9,400 clones listed, 88% were seen once; the top ten hold 2.5% to 3.5%. Input material: FFPE invasive lung adenocarcinoma tissue. The receptors were gathered from a person aged 65-85 years with invasive lung adenocarcinoma. Some clones in this sample may be carry-over from other donors' samples.

The chain recombines TRBV2 with TRBJ1-5; D may be TRBD1 (6 bases). Germline CDR1 and CDR2: SNHLY and FYNNEI. The CDR3 sequence is 14 residues long. V was pared by 6 bases and J by 6 bases, with 15 bases between. CDR3 residues: CASSAAGGSQPQHF. The CDR3 DNA reads TGTGCCAGCAGCGCGGCGGGGGGCAGTCAGCCCCAGCATTTT. Full variable domain (outside the CDR3, taken from reference TRBV2 and TRBJ1-5): EPEVTQTPSHQVTQMGQEVILRCVPISNHLYFYWYRQILGQKVEFLVSFYNNEISEKSEIFDDQFSVERPDGSNFTLKIRSTKLEDSAMYFCASSAAGGSQPQHFGDGTRLSIL.

The CDR3 loop reads CASTGPTAYGYTF. As DNA, the CDR3 is TGTGCCAGCACTGGGCCGACCGCCTATGGCTACACCTTC. This chain uses TRBV25-1 with TRBJ1-2; D uncertain. The ends were cut back, 7 bases at V and 4 bases at J, with 13 bases in the middle. The CDR3 totals 13 residues. Germline CDR1 is MGHDK and CDR2 is SYGVNS.

V gene TRBV29-1 combines with J gene TRBJ2-3, with D perhaps matching TRBD1 or TRBD2 (6 bases each). The CDR3 runs 14 residues. Germline assignment: CDR1 SQVTM and CDR2 ANQGSEA. Trimming stripped 6 bases from V and 4 bases from J, with 17 bases between. DNA of the CDR3: TGCAGCGTGGGGAGGCAGGGGAATTCAGATACGCAGTATTTT. It specifies CSVGRQGNSDTQYF.

CDR3 protein: CASSPAMGRTEAFF. CDR3 nucleotide sequence: TGTGCCAGCTCACCAGCAATGGGCCGAACTGAAGCTTTCTTT. The V call is TRBV18, the J call TRBJ1-1, with no clear D. Germline V CDR1 and CDR2: KGHSH, LQKENI. Trimming pared 2 bases from V and 5 bases from J, leaving 12 bases between. This CDR3 contains 14 residues.

The genes are TRBV9 and TRBJ2-1; TRBD1 is a possible D gene (6 bases). Germline V gene lookup returns CDR1 SGDLS and CDR2 YYNGEE. This CDR3 has 13 amino acids. Trimming shortened V by 4 bases and J by 8 bases, and 13 bases separated the two germline ends. The CDR3 sequence is CASSLQGRDEQFF. The DNA of the CDR3 is TGTGCCAGCAGCCTACAGGGCAGGGATGAGCAGTTCTTC.

The V gene is TRBV5-1, the J gene TRBJ2-5, with D perhaps matching TRBD1 (5 bases). The V end lost 3 bases, the J end lost 5 bases, and 17 bases lay between the germline ends. The CDR3 length is 15 residues. Germline-derived CDR1 and CDR2 are SGHRS and YFSETQ. This chain's CDR3 is CASSSGVDMRETQYF. As DNA, the CDR3 is TGCGCCAGCAGCTCTGGGGTGGACATGCGGGAGACCCAGTACTTC. Full variable domain (outside the CDR3, taken from reference TRBV5-1 and TRBJ2-5): KAGVTQTPRYLIKTRGQQVTLSCSPISGHRSVSWYQQTPGQGLQFLFEYFSETQRNKGNFPGRFSGRQFSNSRSEMNVSTLELGDSALYLCASSSGVDMRETQYFGPGTRLLVL.

This clone was observed a single time. The V gene is TRBV5-6, the J gene TRBJ2-7; D is uncertain. The germline V gene encodes CDR1 SGHDT and CDR2 YYEEEE. Trimming cost V 0 bases and J 5 bases, with 3 bases left between them. This CDR3 is 11 amino acids long. CDR3 amino acids: CASSLVDEQYF. The CDR3, as DNA: TGTGCCAGCAGCTTGGTGGACGAGCAGTACTTC.

The CDR3: CASSLGLAGGWRDTQYF. In DNA, the CDR3 is TGTGCCAGCAGCCTCGGACTAGCGGGAGGTTGGAGAGATACGCAGTATTTT. V and J are TRBV11-1 and TRBJ2-3, with 14 bases aligning to TRBD2. The V segment lost 5 bases and the J segment 5 bases; nucleotides outside the gene matches: 9. The CDR3 loop spans 17 amino acids. The germline CDR1 and CDR2 sequences are SGHAT and FQDESV (reference sequence). Combining the CDR3 with reference TRBV11-1 and TRBJ2-3 gives the whole variable domain EAEVAQSPRYKITEKSQAVAFWCDPISGHATLYWYRQILGQGPELLVQFQDESVVDDSQLPKDRFSAERLKGVDSTLKIQPAELGDSAMYLCASSLGLAGGWRDTQYFGPGTRLTVL.